A single sample gave rise to the 4 T cell receptor beta chains below, sequenced in a study of technical replicates of blood from a handful of donors. The method was immunoSEQ multiplex PCR; TCRdb's version includes in-frame clones alone and lacks a portion of them. The table lists 70,000 or so clones, about 90% of them singletons. Sample: PBMCs. The receptors stem from a human donor in good health. Some clones in this sample may be carry-over from other donors' samples.

The chain is built from TRBV7-9 and TRBJ2-7; possible D gene TRBD2, 5 bases. The germline gives CDR1 SEHNR, CDR2 FQNEAQ (reference sequence). The CDR3 covers 15 residues. Trimming took off 5 bases at V and 3 bases at J, with 17 bases between the two ends. In nucleotides, the CDR3 is TGTGCCAGCAGCGGGAGTTTCGGGGTAAGCTACGAGCAGTACTTC. Translation gives CASSGSFGVSYEQYF. Full variable domain (rest looked up from reference TRBV7-9 and TRBJ2-7): DTGVSQNPRHKITKRGQNVTFRCDPISEHNRLYWYRQTLGQGPEFLTYFQNEAQLEKSRLLSDRFSAERPKGSFSTLEIQRTEQGDSAMYLCASSGSFGVSYEQYFGPGTRLTVT.

The J gene is TRBJ1-1, the V gene TRBV7-3; D unresolved. V was trimmed by 3 bases and J by 3 bases, leaving 8 bases between them. Germline V lookup: CDR1 SGHTA, CDR2 FQGTGA. The CDR3 consists of 13 residues. The DNA of the CDR3 is TGTGCCAGCAGCTTCGGTCCGGACACTGAAGCTTTCTTT. Translated: CASSFGPDTEAFF.

The chain links TRBV7-2 to TRBJ2-7, with TRBD1 identical over 9 bases. The length of the CDR3 is 15 residues. The germline gives CDR1 SGHTA, CDR2 FQGNSA. Trimming at V came to 6 bases and at J to 4 bases, leaving 10 bases not matched to a gene. CDR3 bases: TGTGCCAGCAGTTCACAACAGGGGGCAAGATACGAGCAGTACTTC. It yields the protein CASSSQQGARYEQYF. Looking up the rest from reference TRBV7-2 and TRBJ2-7 gives the full variable domain: GAGVSQSPSNKVTEKGKDVELRCDPISGHTALYWYRQSLGQGLEFLIYFQGNSAPDKSGLPSDRFSAERTGGSVSTLTIQRTQQEDSAVYLCASSSQQGARYEQYFGPGTRLTVT.

Only one count was recorded for this clone. The chain recombines TRBV6-1 with TRBJ2-3; D gene uncertain. The CDR3 has 8 residues. Germline-derived CDR1 and CDR2 are MNHNS and SASEGT. Deletions cut 6 bases from V and 13 bases from J, with 5 bases between. CDR3 nucleotides: TGTGCCAGCAGACAAGAGTATTTT. This sequence encodes CASRQEYF.